A selection of T cell receptor beta chains follows, all from one sample in a study of cytomegalovirus exposure and HLA in healthy donors. Clones were read by immunoSEQ multiplex PCR, and TCRdb kept only the in-frame ones, dropping some. The data hold over 150,000 clones, with roughly 80% observed a single time. Sequencing was carried out using PBMCs. The receptor source for this set is a man between 45 and 60 years old in good health and CMV-seronegative. Both conserved end residues are part of each CDR3. D genes are given only for firm matches. Size is stated for part of the rows, as once, few or many counts, or as a class when the clone is expanded.

v_gene	abundance	j_gene	d_gene	CDR3aa	CDR3nt
TRBV18	.	TRBJ2-4	.	CASSPLRGNENIQYF	TGTGCCAGCTCACCACTTAGGGGGAATGAAAACATTCAGTACTTC
TRBV20-1	.	TRBJ2-5	TRBD1	CSASRDRGLYF	TGCAGTGCTAGTCGGGACAGGGGGCTGTACTTC
TRBV4-3	few	TRBJ2-7	TRBD1	CASSQDRGTGDYEQYF	TGCGCCAGCAGTCAAGATAGGGGGACAGGAGATTACGAGCAGTACTTC
TRBV5-5	once	TRBJ2-2	TRBD2	CASSFRGGASTGELFF	TGTGCCAGCAGCTTCCGGGGGGGGGCCTCCACCGGGGAGCTGTTTTTT
TRBV28	.	TRBJ1-2	.	CASSFYSVYGYTF	TGTGCCAGCAGTTTTTATAGTGTCTATGGCTACACCTTC
TRBV27	.	TRBJ2-3	.	CASSSPGLGDTQYF	TGTGCCAGCAGTTCTCCGGGACTGGGTGATACGCAGTATTTT
TRBV18	.	TRBJ2-5	.	CASSVQGAQETQYF	TGTGCCAGCTCAGTACAGGGAGCCCAAGAGACCCAGTACTTC
TRBV19	.	TRBJ2-7	.	CASSIQLERHEQYF	TGTGCCAGTAGTATTCAGCTTGAGAGGCACGAGCAGTACTTC
TRBV6-5	.	TRBJ1-1	TRBD1	CASRGPGQPNTEAFF	TGTGCCAGCAGAGGGCCGGGACAGCCAAACACTGAAGCTTTCTTT
TRBV7-9	.	TRBJ1-6	TRBD1	CASSWTGDNSPLHF	TGTGCCAGCAGCTGGACAGGGGACAATTCACCCCTCCACTTT
TRBV5-4	.	TRBJ2-7	TRBD1	CASSPRGQAPYEQYF	TGTGCCAGCAGCCCCAGGGGACAGGCCCCGTACGAGCAGTACTTC
TRBV7-8	few	TRBJ2-7	TRBD1	CASSIQQGDEQYF	TGTGCCAGCAGCATTCAGCAGGGGGACGAGCAGTACTTC
TRBV6-5	.	TRBJ1-1	.	CASSYHSLNTEAFF	TGTGCCAGCAGTTACCACAGCTTGAACACTGAAGCTTTCTTT
TRBV15	.	TRBJ2-1	TRBD2	CATSRDYPSGSGGNEQFF	TGTGCCACCAGCAGAGATTATCCTAGCGGGAGTGGTGGGAATGAGCAGTTCTTC
TRBV6-5	.	TRBJ2-1	.	CASSYEGGTPNEQFF	TGTGCCAGCAGTTACGAGGGCGGAACACCCAATGAGCAGTTCTTC
TRBV12-5	.	TRBJ2-2	.	CASGLVEGIGGELFF	TGTGCTAGTGGTTTGGTAGAGGGTATAGGCGGGGAGCTGTTTTTT
TRBV7-2	.	TRBJ1-1	TRBD1	CASSLGQGRGAFF	TGTGCCAGCAGCTTAGGACAGGGACGGGGGGCTTTCTTT
TRBV7-9	.	TRBJ2-5	TRBD1	CASSSGTDQETQYF	TGTGCCAGCAGCTCCGGGACAGATCAAGAGACCCAGTACTTC
TRBV28	.	TRBJ2-6	.	CASSSGAGANVLTF	TGTGCCAGCAGTTCAGGGGCTGGGGCCAACGTCCTGACTTTC
TRBV11-3	.	TRBJ2-3	TRBD1	CASSTGDRGADTQYF	TGTGCCAGCAGCACGGGGGACAGGGGGGCAGATACGCAGTATTTT
TRBV10-3	.	TRBJ2-1	TRBD1	CAIGTGSGNEQFF	TGTGCCATTGGGACAGGGTCGGGCAATGAGCAGTTCTTC
TRBV7-9	.	TRBJ2-5	TRBD2	CASSPRLAGGTVETQYF	TGTGCCAGCAGCCCGAGACTAGCGGGAGGGACTGTGGAGACCCAGTACTTC
TRBV11-2	few	TRBJ1-1	.	CASSSPSRRRGYTEAFF	TGTGCCAGCAGCTCGCCTTCAAGGCGCAGGGGTTACACTGAAGCTTTCTTT
TRBV6-5	.	TRBJ2-7	.	CASSYSDISYEQYF	TGTGCCAGCAGTTACTCGGACATCTCCTACGAGCAGTACTTC
TRBV30	.	TRBJ2-5	.	CAWSVFSRGETQYF	TGTGCCTGGAGTGTATTTAGTCGGGGGGAGACCCAGTACTTC
TRBV2	once	TRBJ2-7	.	CASREQGGEQYF	TGTGCCAGCAGAGAACAGGGCGGCGAGCAGTACTTC
TRBV2	.	TRBJ2-7	.	CASSEGRYEQYF	TGTGCCAGCAGTGAAGGTAGATACGAGCAGTACTTC
TRBV10-3	.	TRBJ1-2	.	CAISGRVPTNYGYTF	TGTGCCATCAGTGGCAGGGTACCCACTAACTATGGCTACACCTTC
TRBV16	few	TRBJ2-7	.	CASSRGLSRAGQYF	TGTGCCAGCAGCCGTGGACTGTCACGAGCAGGGCAGTACTTC
TRBV19	few	TRBJ2-1	TRBD2	CASRLAGGRDEQFF	TGTGCCAGTAGGCTAGCGGGAGGGAGAGATGAGCAGTTCTTC
TRBV5-1	.	TRBJ1-4	TRBD1	CASSKETGGREKLFF	TGCGCCAGCAGCAAGGAAACAGGGGGACGCGAAAAACTGTTTTTT
TRBV5-8	.	TRBJ1-5	.	CASSLGQAVNQPQHF	TGTGCCAGCAGCTTGGGACAGGCGGTTAATCAGCCCCAGCATTTT
TRBV6-1	few	TRBJ1-3	.	CASSAGVVGNTIYF	TGTGCCAGCAGTGCCGGGGTAGTTGGAAACACCATATATTTT